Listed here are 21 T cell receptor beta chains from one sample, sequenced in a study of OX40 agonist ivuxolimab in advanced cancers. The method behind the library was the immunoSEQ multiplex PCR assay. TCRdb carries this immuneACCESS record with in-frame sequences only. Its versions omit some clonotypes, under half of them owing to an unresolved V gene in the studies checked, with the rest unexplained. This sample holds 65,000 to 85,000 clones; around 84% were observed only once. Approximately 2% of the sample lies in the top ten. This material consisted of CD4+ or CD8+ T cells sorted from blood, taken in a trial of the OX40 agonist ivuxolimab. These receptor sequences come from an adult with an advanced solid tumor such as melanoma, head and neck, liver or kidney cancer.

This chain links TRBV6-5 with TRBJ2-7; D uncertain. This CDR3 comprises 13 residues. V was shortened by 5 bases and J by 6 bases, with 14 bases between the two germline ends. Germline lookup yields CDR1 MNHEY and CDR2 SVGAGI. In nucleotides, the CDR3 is TGTGCCAGCAGTAGGGAAGGCCTGGGCGAGCAGTACTTC. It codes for CASSREGLGEQYF.

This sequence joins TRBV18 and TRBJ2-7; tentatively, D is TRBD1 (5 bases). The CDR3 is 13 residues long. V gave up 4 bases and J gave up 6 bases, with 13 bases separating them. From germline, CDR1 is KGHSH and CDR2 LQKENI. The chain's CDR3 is CASSRDSSGEQYF. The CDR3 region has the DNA TGTGCCAGCTCACGCGACAGTTCGGGCGAGCAGTACTTC.

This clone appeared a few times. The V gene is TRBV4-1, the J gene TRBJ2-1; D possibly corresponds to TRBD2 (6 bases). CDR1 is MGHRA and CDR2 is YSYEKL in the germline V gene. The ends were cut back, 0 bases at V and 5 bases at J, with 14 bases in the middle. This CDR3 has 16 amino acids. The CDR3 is CASSQDRLAGHNEQFF. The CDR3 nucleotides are TGCGCCAGCAGCCAAGATAGGTTGGCGGGGCACAATGAGCAGTTCTTC.

CDR3 residues: CASTGVGTDTQYF. DNA of the CDR3: TGTGCCAGCACGGGGGTGGGCACAGATACGCAGTATTTT. The rearrangement links TRBV2 to TRBJ2-3, with a weak D call TRBD2 (6 bases). This CDR3 is built from 13 residues. The V end lost 7 bases, the J end lost 1 base, and 9 bases lay between the germline ends. The germline gives CDR1 SNHLY, CDR2 FYNNEI. Together with reference TRBV2 and TRBJ2-3, the CDR3 gives the full variable domain: EPEVTQTPSHQVTQMGQEVILRCVPISNHLYFYWYRQILGQKVEFLVSFYNNEISEKSEIFDDQFSVERPDGSNFTLKIRSTKLEDSAMYFCASTGVGTDTQYFGPGTRLTVL.

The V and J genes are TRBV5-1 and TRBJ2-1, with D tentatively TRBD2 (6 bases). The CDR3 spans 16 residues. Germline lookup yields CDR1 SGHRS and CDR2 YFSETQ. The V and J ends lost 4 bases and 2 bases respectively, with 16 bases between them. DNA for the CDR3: TGCGCCAGCAGCCCCCAGCCGGGAGACGCCTACAATGAGCAGTTCTTC. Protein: CASSPQPGDAYNEQFF.

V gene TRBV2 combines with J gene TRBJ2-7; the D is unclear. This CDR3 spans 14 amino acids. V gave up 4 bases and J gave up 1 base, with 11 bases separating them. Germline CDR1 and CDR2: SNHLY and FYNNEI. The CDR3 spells CASSAGSLSYEQYF. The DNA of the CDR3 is TGTGCCAGCAGTGCTGGCAGCCTTTCCTACGAGCAGTACTTC.

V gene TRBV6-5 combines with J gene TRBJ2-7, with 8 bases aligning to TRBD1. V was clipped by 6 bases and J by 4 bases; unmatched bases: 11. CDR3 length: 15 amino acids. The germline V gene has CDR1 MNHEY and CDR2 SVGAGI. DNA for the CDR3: TGTGCCAGCAGCCGCGAGAGTCAGGGGGCTTACGAGCAGTACTTC. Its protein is CASSRESQGAYEQYF.

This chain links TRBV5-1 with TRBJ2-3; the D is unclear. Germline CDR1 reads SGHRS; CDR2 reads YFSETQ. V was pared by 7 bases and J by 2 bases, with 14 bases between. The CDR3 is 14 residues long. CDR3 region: CASGPGGATDTQYF. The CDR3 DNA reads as TGCGCCAGCGGTCCGGGCGGAGCCACAGATACGCAGTATTTT.

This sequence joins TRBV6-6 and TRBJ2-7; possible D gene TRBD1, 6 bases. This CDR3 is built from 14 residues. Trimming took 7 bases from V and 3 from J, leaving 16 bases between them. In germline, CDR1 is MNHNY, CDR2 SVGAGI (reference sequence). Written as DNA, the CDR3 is TGTGCCAGCACTCCCCGAACAGGGAACTACGAGCAGTACTTC. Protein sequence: CASTPRTGNYEQYF.

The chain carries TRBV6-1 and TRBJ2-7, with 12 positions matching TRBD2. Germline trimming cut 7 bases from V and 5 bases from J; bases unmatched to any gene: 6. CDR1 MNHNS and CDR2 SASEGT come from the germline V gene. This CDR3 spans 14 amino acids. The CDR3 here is CASKRTSGNDEQYF. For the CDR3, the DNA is TGTGCCAGCAAGCGGACTAGCGGGAACGACGAGCAGTACTTC.

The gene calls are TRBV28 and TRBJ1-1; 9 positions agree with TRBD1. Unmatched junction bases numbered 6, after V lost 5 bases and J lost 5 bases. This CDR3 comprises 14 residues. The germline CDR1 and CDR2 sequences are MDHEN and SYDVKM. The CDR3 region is CASSTGGERTEAFF. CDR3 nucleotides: TGTGCCAGCAGTACAGGGGGCGAAAGGACTGAAGCTTTCTTT.

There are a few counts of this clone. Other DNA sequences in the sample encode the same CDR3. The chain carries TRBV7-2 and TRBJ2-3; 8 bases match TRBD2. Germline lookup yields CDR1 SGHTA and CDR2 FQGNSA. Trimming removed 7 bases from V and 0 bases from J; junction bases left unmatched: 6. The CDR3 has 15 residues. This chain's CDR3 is CASTPRGGSTDTQYF. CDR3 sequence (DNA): TGTGCCAGCACCCCCCGGGGGGGTAGCACAGATACGCAGTATTTT. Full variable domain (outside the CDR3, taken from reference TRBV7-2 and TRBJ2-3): GAGVSQSPSNKVTEKGKDVELRCDPISGHTALYWYRQSLGQGLEFLIYFQGNSAPDKSGLPSDRFSAERTGGSVSTLTIQRTQQEDSAVYLCASTPRGGSTDTQYFGPGTRLTVL.

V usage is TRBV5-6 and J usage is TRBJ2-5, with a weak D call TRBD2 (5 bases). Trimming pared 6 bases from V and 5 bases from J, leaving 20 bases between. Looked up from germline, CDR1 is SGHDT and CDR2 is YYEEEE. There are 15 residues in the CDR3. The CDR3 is CASTLRKMGGETQYF. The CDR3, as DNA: TGTGCCAGCACCCTGAGGAAGATGGGCGGGGAGACCCAGTACTTC. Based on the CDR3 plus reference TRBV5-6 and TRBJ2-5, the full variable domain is DAGVTQSPTHLIKTRGQQVTLRCSPKSGHDTVSWYQQALGQGPQFIFQYYEEEERQRGNFPDRFSGHQFPNYSSELNVNALLLGDSALYLCASTLRKMGGETQYFGPGTRLLVL.

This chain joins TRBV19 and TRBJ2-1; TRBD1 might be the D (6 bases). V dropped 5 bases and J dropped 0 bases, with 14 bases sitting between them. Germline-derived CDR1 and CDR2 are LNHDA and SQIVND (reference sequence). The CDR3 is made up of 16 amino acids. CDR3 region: CASSAVTGSSYNEQFF. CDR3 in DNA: TGTGCCAGTAGTGCCGTCACAGGGAGCTCCTACAATGAGCAGTTCTTC.

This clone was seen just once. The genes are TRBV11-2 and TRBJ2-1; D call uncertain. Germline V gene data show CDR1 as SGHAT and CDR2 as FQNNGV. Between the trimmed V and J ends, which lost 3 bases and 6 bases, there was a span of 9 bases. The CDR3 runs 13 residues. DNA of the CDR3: TGTGCCAGCAGCTTGGCGACCCTCAATGAGCAGTTCTTC. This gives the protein CASSLATLNEQFF.

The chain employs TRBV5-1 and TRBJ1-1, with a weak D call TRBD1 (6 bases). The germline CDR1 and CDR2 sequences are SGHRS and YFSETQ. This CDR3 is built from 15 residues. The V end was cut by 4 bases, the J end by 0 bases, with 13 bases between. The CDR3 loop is CASSPAGTLNTEAFF. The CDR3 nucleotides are TGCGCCAGCAGCCCGGCCGGGACATTGAACACTGAAGCTTTCTTT. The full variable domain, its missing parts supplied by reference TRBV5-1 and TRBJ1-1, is KAGVTQTPRYLIKTRGQQVTLSCSPISGHRSVSWYQQTPGQGLQFLFEYFSETQRNKGNFPGRFSGRQFSNSRSEMNVSTLELGDSALYLCASSPAGTLNTEAFFGQGTRLTVV.

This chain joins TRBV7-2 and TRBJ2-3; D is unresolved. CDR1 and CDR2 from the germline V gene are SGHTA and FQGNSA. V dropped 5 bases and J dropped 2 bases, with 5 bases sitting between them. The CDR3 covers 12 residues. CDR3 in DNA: TGTGCCAGCAGCCCCTACACAGATACGCAGTATTTT. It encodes CASSPYTDTQYF.

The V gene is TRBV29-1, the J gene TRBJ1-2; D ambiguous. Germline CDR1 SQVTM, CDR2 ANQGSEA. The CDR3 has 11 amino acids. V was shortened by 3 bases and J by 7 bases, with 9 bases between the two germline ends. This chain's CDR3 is CSVEGGSGYTF. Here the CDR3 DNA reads TGCAGCGTTGAGGGAGGGTCTGGCTACACCTTC.

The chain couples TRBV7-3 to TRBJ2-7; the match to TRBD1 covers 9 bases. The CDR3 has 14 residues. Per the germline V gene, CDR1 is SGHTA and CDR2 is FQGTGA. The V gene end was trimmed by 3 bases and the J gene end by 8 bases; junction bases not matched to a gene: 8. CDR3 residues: CASSFGTGSGQQYF. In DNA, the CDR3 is TGTGCCAGCAGCTTCGGGACAGGGTCCGGACAGCAGTACTTC. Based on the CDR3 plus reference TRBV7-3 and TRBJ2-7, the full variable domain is GAGVSQTPSNKVTEKGKYVELRCDPISGHTALYWYRQSLGQGPEFLIYFQGTGAADDSGLPNDRFFAVRPEGSVSTLKIQRTERGDSAVYLCASSFGTGSGQQYFGPGTRLTVT.

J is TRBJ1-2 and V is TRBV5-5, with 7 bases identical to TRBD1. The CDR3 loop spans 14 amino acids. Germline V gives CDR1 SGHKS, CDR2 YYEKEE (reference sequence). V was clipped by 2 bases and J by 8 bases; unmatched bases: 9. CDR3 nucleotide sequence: TGTGCCAGCAGCTTTACGACAGGGATGGAAGGCTACACCTTC. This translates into CASSFTTGMEGYTF.

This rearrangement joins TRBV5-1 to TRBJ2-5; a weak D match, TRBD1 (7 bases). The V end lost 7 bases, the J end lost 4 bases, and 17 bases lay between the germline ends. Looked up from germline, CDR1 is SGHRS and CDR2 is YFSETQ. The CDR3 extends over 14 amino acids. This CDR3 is CASRYRGGLETQYF. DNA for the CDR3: TGCGCCAGCCGATACAGGGGAGGTTTAGAGACCCAGTACTTC.